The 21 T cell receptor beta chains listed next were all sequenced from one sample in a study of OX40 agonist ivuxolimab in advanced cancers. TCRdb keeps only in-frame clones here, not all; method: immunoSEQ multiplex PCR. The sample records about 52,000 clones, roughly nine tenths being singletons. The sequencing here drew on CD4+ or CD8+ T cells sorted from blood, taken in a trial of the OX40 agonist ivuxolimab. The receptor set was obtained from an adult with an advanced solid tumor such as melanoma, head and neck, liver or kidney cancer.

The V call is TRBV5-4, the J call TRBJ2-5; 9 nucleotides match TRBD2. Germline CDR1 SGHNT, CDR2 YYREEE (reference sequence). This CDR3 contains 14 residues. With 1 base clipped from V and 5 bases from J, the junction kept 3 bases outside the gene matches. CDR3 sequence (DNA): TGTGCCAGCAGCTTGTCGGGACTAGCTGAGACCCAGTACTTC. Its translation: CASSLSGLAETQYF.

This chain's CDR3 is CASSILWDREVVAFF. The CDR3 nucleotides are TGTGCCAGTAGTATCTTATGGGACAGGGAGGTTGTAGCTTTCTTT. The chain carries TRBV19 and TRBJ1-1; TRBD1 agrees at 9 bases. The V and J ends lost 3 bases and 10 bases, in that order; junction bases with no gene match: 12. Per the germline V gene, CDR1 is LNHDA and CDR2 is SQIVND (reference sequence). This CDR3 comprises 15 residues.

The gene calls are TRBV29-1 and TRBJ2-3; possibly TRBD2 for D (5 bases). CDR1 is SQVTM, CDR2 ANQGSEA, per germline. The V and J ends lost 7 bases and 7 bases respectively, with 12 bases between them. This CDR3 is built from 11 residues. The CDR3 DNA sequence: TGCAGCGGAGGACCGGGGAATACGCAGTATTTT. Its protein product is CSGGPGNTQYF.

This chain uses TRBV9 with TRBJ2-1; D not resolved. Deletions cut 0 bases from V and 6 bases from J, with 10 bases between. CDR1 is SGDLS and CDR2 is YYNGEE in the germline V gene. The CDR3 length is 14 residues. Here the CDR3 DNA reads TGTGCCAGCAGCGTAGCGACCATAGGCAATGAGCAGTTCTTC. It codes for CASSVATIGNEQFF.

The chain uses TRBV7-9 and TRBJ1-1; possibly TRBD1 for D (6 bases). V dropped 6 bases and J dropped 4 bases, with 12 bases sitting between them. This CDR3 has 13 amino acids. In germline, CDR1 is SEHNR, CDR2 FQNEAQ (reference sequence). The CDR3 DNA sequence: TGTGCCAGCAGATGGGTAGGGGGCACTGAAGCTTTCTTT. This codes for CASRWVGGTEAFF.

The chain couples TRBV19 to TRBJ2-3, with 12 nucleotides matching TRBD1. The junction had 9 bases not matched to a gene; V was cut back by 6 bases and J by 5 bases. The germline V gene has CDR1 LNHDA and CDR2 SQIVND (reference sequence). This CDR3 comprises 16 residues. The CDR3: CASSRTGTGGKDTQYF. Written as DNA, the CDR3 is TGTGCCAGTAGCCGCACCGGGACAGGGGGCAAAGATACGCAGTATTTT.

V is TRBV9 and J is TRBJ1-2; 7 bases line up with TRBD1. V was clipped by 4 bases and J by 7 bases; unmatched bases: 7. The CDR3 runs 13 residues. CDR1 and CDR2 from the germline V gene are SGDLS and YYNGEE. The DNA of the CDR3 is TGTGCCAGCAGCCTCACAGCAGGGGGTGGCTACACCTTC. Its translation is CASSLTAGGGYTF. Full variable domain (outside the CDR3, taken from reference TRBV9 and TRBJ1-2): DSGVTQTPKHLITATGQRVTLRCSPRSGDLSVYWYQQSLDQGLQFLIQYYNGEERAKGNILERFSAQQFPDLHSELNLSSLELGDSALYFCASSLTAGGGYTFGSGTRLTVV.

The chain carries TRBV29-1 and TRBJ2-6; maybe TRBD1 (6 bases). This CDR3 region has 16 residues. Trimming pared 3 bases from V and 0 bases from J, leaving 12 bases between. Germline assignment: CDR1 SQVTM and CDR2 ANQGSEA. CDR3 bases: TGCAGCGTTGATTGGGGGCCTAGCTCTGGGGCCAACGTCCTGACTTTC. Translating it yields CSVDWGPSSGANVLTF. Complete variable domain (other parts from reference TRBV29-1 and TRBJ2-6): SAVISQKPSRDICQRGTSLTIQCQVDSQVTMMFWYRQQPGQSLTLIATANQGSEATYESGFVIDKFPISRPNLTFSTLTVSNMSPEDSSIYLCSVDWGPSSGANVLTFGAGSRLTVL.

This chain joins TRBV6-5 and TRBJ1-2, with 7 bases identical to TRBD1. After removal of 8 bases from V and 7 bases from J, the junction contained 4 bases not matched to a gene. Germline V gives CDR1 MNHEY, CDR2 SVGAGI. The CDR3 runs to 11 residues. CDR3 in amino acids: CASGTAGGYTF. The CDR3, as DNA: TGTGCCAGCGGGACAGCGGGTGGCTACACCTTC.

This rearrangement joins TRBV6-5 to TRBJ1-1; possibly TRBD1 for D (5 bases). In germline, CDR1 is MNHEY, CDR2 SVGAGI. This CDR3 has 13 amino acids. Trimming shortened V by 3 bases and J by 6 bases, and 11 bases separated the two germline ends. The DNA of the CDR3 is TGTGCCAGCAGTTATACGGACACCGCTGAAGCTTTCTTT. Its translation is CASSYTDTAEAFF.

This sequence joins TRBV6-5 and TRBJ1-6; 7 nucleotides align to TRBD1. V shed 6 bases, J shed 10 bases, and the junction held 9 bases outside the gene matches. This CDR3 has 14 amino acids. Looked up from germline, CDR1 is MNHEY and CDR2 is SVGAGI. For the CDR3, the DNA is TGTGCCAGCAGCCCCAGGGGGTCGGGGTCACCCCTCCACTTT. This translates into CASSPRGSGSPLHF.

The CDR3 nucleotides are TGTGCCAGCGCACGGAGCCAAGAGACCCAGTACTTC. Residues: CASARSQETQYF. J is TRBJ2-5 and V is TRBV27; D remains ambiguous. This CDR3 region has 12 residues. The V and J ends lost 8 bases and 1 base respectively, with 8 bases between them. Germline CDR1 MNHEY, CDR2 SMNVEV (reference sequence).

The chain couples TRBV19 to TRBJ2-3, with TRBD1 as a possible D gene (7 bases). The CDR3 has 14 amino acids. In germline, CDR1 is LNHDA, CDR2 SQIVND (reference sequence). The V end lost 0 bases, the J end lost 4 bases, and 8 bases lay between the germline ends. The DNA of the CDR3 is TGTGCCAGTAGTATAGACAGGGGGGCAGATACGCAGTATTTT. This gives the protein CASSIDRGADTQYF.

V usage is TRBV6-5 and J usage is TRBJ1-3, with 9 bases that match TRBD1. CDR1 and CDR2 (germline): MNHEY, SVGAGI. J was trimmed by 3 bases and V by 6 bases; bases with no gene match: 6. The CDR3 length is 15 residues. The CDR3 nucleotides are TGTGCCAGCAGAGCACAGGGGGCCTATGGAAACACCATATATTTT. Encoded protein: CASRAQGAYGNTIYF.

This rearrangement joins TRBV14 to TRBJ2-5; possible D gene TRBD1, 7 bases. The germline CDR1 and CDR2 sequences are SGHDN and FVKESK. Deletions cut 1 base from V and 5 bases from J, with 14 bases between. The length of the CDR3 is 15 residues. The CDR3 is CASSQVPGGRETQYF. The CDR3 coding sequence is TGTGCCAGCAGCCAAGTGCCAGGGGGGCGGGAGACCCAGTACTTC.

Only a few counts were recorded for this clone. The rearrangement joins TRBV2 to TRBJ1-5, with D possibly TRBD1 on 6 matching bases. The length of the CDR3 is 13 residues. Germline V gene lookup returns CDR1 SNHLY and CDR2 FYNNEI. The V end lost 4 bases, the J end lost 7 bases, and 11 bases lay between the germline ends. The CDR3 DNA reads TGTGCCAGCAGTGCAGGGGTGGGGCAGCCCCAGCATTTT. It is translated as CASSAGVGQPQHF.

The CDR3 loop reads CSVGWAQGANTEAFF. CDR3 DNA sequence: TGCAGCGTTGGGTGGGCACAGGGGGCCAACACTGAAGCTTTCTTT. V usage is TRBV29-1 and J usage is TRBJ1-1, with TRBD1 matching over 9 bases. Looked up from germline, CDR1 is SQVTM and CDR2 is ANQGSEA. This CDR3 is 15 amino acids long. Unmatched junction bases numbered 8, after V lost 4 bases and J lost 2 bases.

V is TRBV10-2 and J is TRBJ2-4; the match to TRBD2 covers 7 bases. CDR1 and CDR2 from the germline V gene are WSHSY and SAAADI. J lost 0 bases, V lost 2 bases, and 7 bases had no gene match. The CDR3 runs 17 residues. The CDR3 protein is CASSEPGLRLAKNIQYF. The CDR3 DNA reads TGCGCCAGCAGTGAGCCGGGACTACGTTTAGCCAAAAACATTCAGTACTTC.

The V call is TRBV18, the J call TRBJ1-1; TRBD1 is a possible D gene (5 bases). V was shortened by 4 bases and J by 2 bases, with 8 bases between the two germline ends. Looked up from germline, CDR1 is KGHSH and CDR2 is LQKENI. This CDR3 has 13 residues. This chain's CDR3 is CASSQGYNTEAFF. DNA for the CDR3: TGTGCCAGCTCACAGGGGTATAACACTGAAGCTTTCTTT.

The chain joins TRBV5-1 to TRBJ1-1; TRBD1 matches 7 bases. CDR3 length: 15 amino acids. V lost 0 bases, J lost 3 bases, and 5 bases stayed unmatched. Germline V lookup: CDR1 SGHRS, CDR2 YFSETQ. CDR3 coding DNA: TGCGCCAGCAGCTTGGCCGTCAGGGGGGACACTGAAGCTTTCTTT. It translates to CASSLAVRGDTEAFF.

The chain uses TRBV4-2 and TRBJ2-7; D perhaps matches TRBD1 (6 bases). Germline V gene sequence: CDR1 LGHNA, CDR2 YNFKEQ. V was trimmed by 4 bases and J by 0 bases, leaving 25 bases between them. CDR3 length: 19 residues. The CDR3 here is CASSLQLTSEWGHSYEQYF. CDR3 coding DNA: TGTGCCAGCAGCCTCCAACTTACTAGTGAGTGGGGGCACTCCTACGAGCAGTACTTC.